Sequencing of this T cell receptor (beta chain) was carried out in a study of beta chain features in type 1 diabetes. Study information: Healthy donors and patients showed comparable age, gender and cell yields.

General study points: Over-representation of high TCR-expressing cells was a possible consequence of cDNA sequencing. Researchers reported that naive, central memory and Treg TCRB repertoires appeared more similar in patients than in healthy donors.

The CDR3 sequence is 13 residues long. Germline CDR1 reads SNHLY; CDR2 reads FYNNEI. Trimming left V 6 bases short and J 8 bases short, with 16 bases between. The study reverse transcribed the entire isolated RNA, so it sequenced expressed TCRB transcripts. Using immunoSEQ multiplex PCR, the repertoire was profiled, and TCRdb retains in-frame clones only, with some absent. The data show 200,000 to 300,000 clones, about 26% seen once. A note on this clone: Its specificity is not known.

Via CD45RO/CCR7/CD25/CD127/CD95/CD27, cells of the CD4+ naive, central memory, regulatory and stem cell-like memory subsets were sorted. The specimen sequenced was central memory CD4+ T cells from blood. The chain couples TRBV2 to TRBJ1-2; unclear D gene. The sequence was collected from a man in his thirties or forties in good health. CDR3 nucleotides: TGTGCCAGCAGACTCGGCGCGTCAAGGGGCTACACCTTC. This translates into CASRLGASRGYTF.